This entry features one TCR beta chain sequence. This CDR3 is 15 amino acids long. Trimming took off 0 bases at V and 2 bases at J, with 8 bases between the two ends. CDR1 is ENHRY, CDR2 SYGVKD, per germline. For every subset, genomic DNA was evenly distributed across several immunoSEQ plates. Repertoires were generated with immunoSEQ multiplex PCR, while TCRdb's copy carries only in-frame clones and drops some. The sample records over 2 million clones, about nine tenths being singletons. This entry belongs to a study of shared clonotypes between healthy human individuals. Study summary: There were three CD4 naive, three CD4 memory, two CD8 naive and one CD8 memory plates per donor.

The chain has TRBV10-3 and TRBJ1-5; D not resolved. The receptor's source is a young man in good health. Some clones in this sample may be carry-over from other donors' samples. The sample taken for sequencing was naive CD4+ T cells from PBMCs. Subset of the sample: CD45RA+ positively selected. CDR3 DNA sequence: TGTGCCATCAGTGAGTCGATGGGTGGCAATCAGCCCCAGCATTTT. Translation gives CAISESMGGNQPQHF.